The clone carrying this TCR beta chain was recorded at least ten times. Its antigen is currently unknown. These data originate in a study of early T cells in non-severe SARS-CoV-2 infection. Study overall: Chains stayed unpaired after sequencing of bulk RNA from unsorted whole blood. Findings and limits, study-wide: A preference for anti-spike CD8 responses marked VDJdb matching, which missed private and CD4 specificities.

The TCR library protocol attached unique molecular identifiers to the individual cDNA molecules. Each CDR3 protein gets one entry after TCRdb re-called the 5' RACE reads with MiXCR. The repertoire includes tens of thousands of distinct CDR3 sequences, about an eighth of them detected once, and around 4.6% sits in the top ten. The CDR3 totals 15 residues. The V gene's germline CDR1 is KGHSH and CDR2 LQKENI. V was trimmed by 5 bases and J by 2 bases, leaving 15 bases between them. This TCR came from an adult who was a healthcare worker with PCR-confirmed SARS-CoV-2 infection or an uninfected control (not recorded which). This chain connects TRBV18 to TRBJ2-5; a possible D gene is TRBD1 (5 bases). Material for sequencing was whole blood. CDR3 loop: CASSGPGAPQETQYF. CDR3 in DNA: TGTGCCAGCTCAGGCCCTGGGGCACCACAAGAGACCCAGTACTTC.